A selection of T cell receptor beta chains follows, all from one sample in a study of blood T cell repertoires in COVID-19. TCRdb's copy holds only in-frame clones and misses some; the assay was immunoSEQ multiplex PCR. The repertoire has 250,000 to 300,000 clones, around 87% of them found once; the top ten carry over 4%. The specimen sequenced was peripheral blood. The receptor source for this set is a woman aged 60-75 years with COVID-19, enrolled during active disease. The CDR3 runs from the conserved cysteine through the conserved F or W. The D gene is left open where the match is weak. Expanded clones get a size class; other rows say once, few or many, or leave the size out.

j_call	d_call	v_call	clone_size	cdr3_nt	cdr3_aa
TRBJ1-5	TRBD1	TRBV7-9	.	TGTGCCAGCAGCTTAGGAGGACAGGGAAGTAGCAATCAGCCCCAGCATTTT	CASSLGGQGSSNQPQHF
TRBJ1-1	.	TRBV6-5	.	TGTGCCAGCAGCCTAGAACGGACTGAAGCTTTCTTT	CASSLERTEAFF
TRBJ1-6	.	TRBV28	.	TGTGCCAGCAGTTTCCAGGGACCCCTCCACTTT	CASSFQGPLHF
TRBJ2-3	TRBD2	TRBV4-1	.	TGCGCCAGCAGCCAAGGGTGGTCTAGCGGGAGAGCTACCACACCAGATACGCAGTATTTT	CASSQGWSSGRATTPDTQYF
TRBJ1-6	.	TRBV6-1	.	TGTGCCAGCAGTGAAATAGTCAGGGCTAATTCACCCCTCCACTTT	CASSEIVRANSPLHF
TRBJ1-3	TRBD1	TRBV19	.	TGTGCCAGTAGCCAAAAAGGAGGGGGCGAAGGAAACACCATATATTTT	CASSQKGGGEGNTIYF
TRBJ1-2	.	TRBV7-8	few	TGTGCCAGCAGCTTAGATCGGGCAGGGCGTGGCTACACCTTC	CASSLDRAGRGYTF
TRBJ2-1	.	TRBV7-6	.	TGTGCCAGCAGCTCTACGCGGTTAGCTGAGCAGTTCTTC	CASSSTRLAEQFF
TRBJ2-2	.	TRBV9	.	TGTGCCAGCAGCCTGACTAGTTGGACCGGGGAGCTGTTTTTT	CASSLTSWTGELFF
TRBJ2-3	TRBD2	TRBV30	.	TGTGCCTGGAGTGTCCCTAGCGGGAGGCCCCTTGGCACAGATACGCAGTATTTT	CAWSVPSGRPLGTDTQYF
TRBJ2-1	TRBD2	TRBV9	.	TGTGCCAGCAGCGGAACTAGCGGCACCTACAATGAGCAGTTCTTC	CASSGTSGTYNEQFF
TRBJ1-5	TRBD1	TRBV18	once	TGTGCCAGCTCACCACAGGGGGCCAGTCAGCCCCAGCATTTT	CASSPQGASQPQHF
TRBJ1-2	TRBD1	TRBV30	.	TGTGCCTGGAGCGAACAGGGGACGTATGGCTACACCTTC	CAWSEQGTYGYTF
TRBJ1-3	.	TRBV5-5	once	TGTGCCAGCAGCCCGGATGGGGGCAGGGCCCAGATCCCCTCTGGAAACACCATATATTTT	CASSPDGGRAQIPSGNTIYF
TRBJ2-3	.	TRBV19	.	TGTGCCAGTAGTCCACGGGGCCGAACTAGCCGAGATACGCAGTATTTT	CASSPRGRTSRDTQYF
TRBJ1-2	TRBD1	TRBV30	.	TGTGCCTGGAGAGCCGAGGGGGCCTATGGCTACACCTTC	CAWRAEGAYGYTF
TRBJ2-5	.	TRBV6-6	.	TGTGCCAGCAGTTACGAGGGACTCCCCGGGGAGACCCAGTACTTC	CASSYEGLPGETQYF
TRBJ1-1	.	TRBV11-1	.	TGTGCCAGCAGCCTTCTCAGCCCGGGAGTGACGACTGAAGCTTTCTTT	CASSLLSPGVTTEAFF
TRBJ1-2	.	TRBV24-1	.	TGTGCCACCAGTTCCAGGGGCAGTCCCTATGGCTACACCTTC	CATSSRGSPYGYTF
TRBJ1-2	.	TRBV18	.	TGTGCCAGCTCAAAATCCACAGGGTCGGATGGCTACACCTTC	CASSKSTGSDGYTF
TRBJ2-3	TRBD2	TRBV11-3	.	TGTGCCAGCAGCCCTTTTAGCGGGAGGGACGATACGCAGTATTTT	CASSPFSGRDDTQYF
TRBJ2-2	.	TRBV20-1	once	TGCAGTGCTAGTTATGAGAGGCCAAACACCGGGGAGCTGTTTTTT	CSASYERPNTGELFF
TRBJ2-3	TRBD1	TRBV7-9	.	TGTGCCAGCAGCTTAGCTCGACGACAGGGAATCACAGATACGCAGTATTTT	CASSLARRQGITDTQYF
TRBJ1-2	TRBD1	TRBV3-1/TRBV3-2	.	TGTGCCAGCAGCCAGGACAGGGACAACTATGGCTACACCTTC	CASSQDRDNYGYTF
TRBJ1-5	.	TRBV24-1	.	TGTGCCACCAGTGACATACAGGGTCAGCAGCCCCAGCATTTT	CATSDIQGQQPQHF
TRBJ2-1	TRBD2	TRBV9	.	TGTGCCAGCAGCCCTCTCCCGGGCGGGAGGGCAATTGGTGAGCAGTTCTTC	CASSPLPGGRAIGEQFF